The 30 T cell receptor beta chains in this list originate from one sample, sequenced in a study of blood T cell repertoires in COVID-19. Clones were sequenced by immunoSEQ multiplex PCR, and TCRdb holds only the in-frame ones, with some missing. The sample has approximately 200,000 clones; roughly 84% are singletons. Input material: peripheral blood. The source of these receptors is a woman aged 60-75 years who had recovered from COVID-19.

The rearrangement links TRBV13 to TRBJ1-1; 8 bases fit TRBD1. This CDR3 has 16 residues. V shed 0 bases and J 2 bases; nucleotides not matched to a gene: 5. Germline lookup yields CDR1 PRHDT and CDR2 FYEKMQ (reference sequence). For the CDR3, the DNA is TGTGCCAGCAGCTTAGGCCTCGGACAGGGTAACACTGAAGCTTTCTTT. It translates to CASSLGLGQGNTEAFF. The full variable domain, with the rest looked up from reference TRBV13 and TRBJ1-1, is AAGVIQSPRHLIKEKRETATLKCYPIPRHDTVYWYQQGPGQDPQFLISFYEKMQSDKGSIPDRFSAQQFSDYHSELNMSSLELGDSALYFCASSLGLGQGNTEAFFGQGTRLTVV.

This clone was recorded many times. The chain recombines TRBV5-6 with TRBJ1-2, with a possible D match to TRBD1 (5 bases). Germline loops: CDR1 SGHDT, CDR2 YYEEEE. V gave up 0 bases and J gave up 4 bases, with 10 bases separating them. CDR3 length equals 14 residues. The chain's CDR3 is CASSLDQGPYGYTF. The CDR3 DNA reads TGTGCCAGCAGCTTGGATCAGGGCCCCTATGGCTACACCTTC. Full variable domain (rest looked up from reference TRBV5-6 and TRBJ1-2): DAGVTQSPTHLIKTRGQQVTLRCSPKSGHDTVSWYQQALGQGPQFIFQYYEEEERQRGNFPDRFSGHQFPNYSSELNVNALLLGDSALYLCASSLDQGPYGYTFGSGTRLTVV.

This rearrangement joins TRBV7-9 to TRBJ2-3; the D gene is possibly TRBD2 (7 bases). This CDR3 has 13 residues. Trimming took off 6 bases at V and 4 bases at J, with 11 bases between the two ends. Germline V gene lookup returns CDR1 SEHNR and CDR2 FQNEAQ (reference sequence). The CDR3 sequence: CASRRGAPDTQYF. The CDR3 DNA follows: TGTGCCAGCAGACGGGGGGCGCCAGATACGCAGTATTTT. Complete variable domain (other parts from reference TRBV7-9 and TRBJ2-3): DTGVSQNPRHKITKRGQNVTFRCDPISEHNRLYWYRQTLGQGPEFLTYFQNEAQLEKSRLLSDRFSAERPKGSFSTLEIQRTEQGDSAMYLCASRRGAPDTQYFGPGTRLTVL.

This sequence joins TRBV29-1 and TRBJ2-1; TRBD1 aligns across 8 bases. Germline V lookup: CDR1 SQVTM, CDR2 ANQGSEA. V was pared by 1 base and J by 7 bases, with 9 bases of the junction left unmatched. The CDR3 length is 15 residues. The CDR3 region has the DNA TGCAGCGTTGAAGCCCGGACAGGGTCGGGGAATGAGCAGTTCTTC. Its translation is CSVEARTGSGNEQFF.

For this clone: This sample includes further DNA sequences coding for the same CDR3. This chain connects TRBV7-9 to TRBJ2-7; maybe TRBD2 (5 bases). This CDR3 is 14 amino acids long. The germline V gene encodes CDR1 SEHNR and CDR2 FQNEAQ (reference sequence). V gave up 3 bases and J gave up 1 base, with 10 bases separating them. This CDR3 reads CASSFTSGSYEQYF. For the CDR3, the DNA is TGTGCCAGCAGCTTCACCTCGGGGTCCTACGAGCAGTACTTC.

The chain recombines TRBV7-9 with TRBJ2-2, with TRBD2 identical over 13 bases. CDR3 length: 17 residues. The germline gives CDR1 SEHNR, CDR2 FQNEAQ (reference sequence). V was clipped by 4 bases and J by 1 base; unmatched bases: 3. The CDR3 region is CASSSGLAGVNTGELFF. CDR3 bases: TGTGCCAGCAGCTCAGGACTAGCGGGGGTGAACACCGGGGAGCTGTTTTTT.

The chain links TRBV30 to TRBJ2-1; 16 nucleotides match TRBD2. The V segment lost 0 bases and the J segment 8 bases; nucleotides outside the gene matches: 4. Germline CDR1 GTSNPN, CDR2 SVGIG (reference sequence). The length of the CDR3 is 16 residues. CDR3 in DNA: TGTGCCTGGAGTGTGGGGGGACTAGCGGGAGGGGATGAGCAGTTCTTC. Translating gives CAWSVGGLAGGDEQFF.

The V call is TRBV5-4, the J call TRBJ1-3; D is perhaps TRBD1 (5 bases). V lost 4 bases and J 0 bases, leaving 14 bases between the germline ends. Germline lookup yields CDR1 SGHNT and CDR2 YYREEE (reference sequence). CDR3 length: 16 residues. CDR3 amino acids: CASSVGLLSSGNTIYF. In nucleotides, the CDR3 is TGTGCCAGCAGCGTGGGACTCTTATCCTCTGGAAACACCATATATTTT.

The J gene is TRBJ2-7, the V gene TRBV4-1; a possible D gene is TRBD1 (6 bases). This CDR3 is 18 amino acids long. Per the germline V gene, CDR1 is MGHRA and CDR2 is YSYEKL. V was trimmed by 1 base and J by 6 bases, leaving 25 bases between them. The CDR3 protein is CASSQGGLSGTTSPEQYF. The CDR3 nucleotides read TGCGCCAGCAGCCAAGGAGGGTTGTCCGGGACAACCTCCCCCGAGCAGTACTTC.

This chain joins TRBV5-1 and TRBJ1-6; TRBD1 is a possible D gene (5 bases). Trimming left V 0 bases short and J 9 bases short, with 10 bases between. The CDR3 runs to 14 residues. Germline CDR1 reads SGHRS; CDR2 reads YFSETQ. CDR3 sequence (DNA): TGCGCCAGCAGCTTGGAATCTACAGGTTCACCCCTCCACTTT. This gives the protein CASSLESTGSPLHF.

The chain recombines TRBV11-3 with TRBJ2-1; TRBD2 matches at 7 bases. Germline assignment: CDR1 SGHNT and CDR2 YENEEA. The junction had 5 bases not matched to a gene; V was cut back by 2 bases and J by 4 bases. This CDR3 has 15 residues. The DNA of the CDR3 is TGTGCCAGCAGCTTATATAGCGGGCGTTACAATGAGCAGTTCTTC. This translates into CASSLYSGRYNEQFF.

The chain carries TRBV2 and TRBJ1-6; perhaps TRBD1 as D (5 bases). With 3 bases removed from V and 7 bases from J, the gap between germline ends came to 10 bases. The CDR3 extends over 14 amino acids. Germline V gene lookup returns CDR1 SNHLY and CDR2 FYNNEI. CDR3 sequence: CASSDQGWNSPLHF. CDR3 nucleotide sequence: TGTGCCAGCAGTGACCAGGGTTGGAATTCACCCCTCCACTTT.

The chain uses TRBV3-1 (or the pseudogene TRBV3-2) and TRBJ1-5, with D unclear. Germline V gene lookup returns CDR1 LGHDT and CDR2 YNNKEL (reference sequence). There are 14 residues in the CDR3. V was cut by 3 bases and J by 7 bases, with 13 bases left in between. This CDR3 reads CASSHGGRIQPQHF. In nucleotides, the CDR3 is TGTGCCAGCAGCCACGGAGGGAGGATACAGCCCCAGCATTTT.

This clone was seen a handful of times. The rearrangement links TRBV6-5 to TRBJ2-2; a weak D match, TRBD1 (6 bases). V lost 6 bases, J lost 2 bases, and 10 bases lay in between. The length of the CDR3 is 14 residues. Per the germline V gene, CDR1 is MNHEY and CDR2 is SVGAGI. The CDR3 region is CASRQQGNTGELFF. DNA of the CDR3: TGTGCCAGCAGGCAACAGGGAAACACCGGGGAGCTGTTTTTT.

This chain joins TRBV10-3 and TRBJ1-1; no firm D call. Trimming took off 1 base at V and 10 bases at J, with 13 bases between the two ends. The CDR3 has 13 residues. Looked up from germline, CDR1 is ENHRY and CDR2 is SYGVKD. CDR3 residues: CAISEFYLEGAFF. CDR3 DNA: TGTGCCATCAGTGAGTTCTACCTGGAGGGAGCTTTCTTT.

V and J are TRBV18 and TRBJ2-7; possible D gene TRBD1, 5 bases. This CDR3 has 13 amino acids. V lost 3 bases to trimming and J lost 3 bases, with 9 bases between them. Germline CDR1 is KGHSH and CDR2 is LQKENI. The CDR3 sequence is CASSPRQGYEQYF. CDR3 nucleotide sequence: TGTGCCAGCTCACCTAGGCAGGGCTACGAGCAGTACTTC.

The CDR3 sequence: CASSRGRGTDTQYF. CDR3 nucleotides: TGTGCCAGCTCACGGGGGAGGGGCACAGATACGCAGTATTTT. The rearrangement uses TRBV18 and TRBJ2-3, with TRBD2 matching over 7 bases. V dropped 4 bases and J dropped 1; count of bases not matched to a gene: 2. This CDR3 is built from 14 residues. CDR1 is KGHSH, CDR2 LQKENI, per germline.

This rearrangement joins TRBV19 to TRBJ2-1; 9 nucleotides line up with TRBD2. CDR1 and CDR2 from the germline V gene are LNHDA and SQIVND (reference sequence). The J segment lost 8 bases and the V segment lost 3 bases, leaving 11 bases of the junction unmatched. This CDR3 has 16 amino acids. As DNA, the CDR3 is TGTGCCAGTAGTATTCAAGCGGGGGGAAACGTCGATGAGCAGTTCTTC. Protein product: CASSIQAGGNVDEQFF.

This clone was seen a few times. The rearrangement uses TRBV9 and TRBJ2-3, with 9 bases identical to TRBD2. CDR1 is SGDLS and CDR2 is YYNGEE in the germline V gene. CDR3 length equals 16 residues. Trimming cost V 3 bases and J 2 bases; bases outside gene matches: 7. CDR3 coding DNA: TGTGCCAGCAGCGAGGGACTAGCAACTTACACAGATACGCAGTATTTT. It codes for CASSEGLATYTDTQYF.

This chain uses TRBV19 with TRBJ1-4; D is undetermined. Trimming took off 3 bases at V and 7 bases at J, with 15 bases between the two ends. Germline V gene data show CDR1 as LNHDA and CDR2 as SQIVND (reference sequence). This CDR3 contains 15 residues. The CDR3 is CASSMENSISEKLFF. The CDR3, as DNA: TGTGCCAGTAGTATGGAGAATTCCATAAGTGAAAAACTGTTTTTT.

V and J are TRBV10-1 and TRBJ1-2; 10 bases align to TRBD1. Per germline, CDR1 WNHNN and CDR2 SYGVQD (reference sequence). The CDR3 has 18 residues. The V gene end was trimmed by 2 bases and the J gene end by 7 bases; junction bases not matched to a gene: 16. CDR3 nucleotides: TGCGCCAGCAGTGAGCCGAAGGGGGACAGGGGAATATTGGGTGGCTACACCTTC. Its translation: CASSEPKGDRGILGGYTF.

The genes are TRBV7-8 and TRBJ1-5, with a weak D call TRBD1 (6 bases). V gave up 4 bases and J gave up 5 bases, with 15 bases separating them. CDR3 length: 15 amino acids. The germline gives CDR1 SGHVS, CDR2 FQNEAQ. The CDR3 region has the DNA TGTGCCAGCAGCTCCCAAACAGGGATCGATCAGCCCCAGCATTTT. Its translation: CASSSQTGIDQPQHF.

This clone showed up just once. The chain links TRBV20-1 to TRBJ2-2, with 7 bases fitting TRBD2. The CDR3 is 15 amino acids. The germline CDR1 and CDR2 sequences are DFQATT and SNEGSKA (reference sequence). V lost 3 bases and J lost 1; bases outside the gene matches: 5. The CDR3 reads CSASAAGVNTGELFF. CDR3 nucleotides: TGCAGTGCTAGTGCTGCGGGGGTGAACACCGGGGAGCTGTTTTTT.

This clone has only a few counts. This chain links TRBV7-8 with TRBJ1-4; TRBD1 aligns across 12 bases. Germline lookup yields CDR1 SGHVS and CDR2 FQNEAQ. This CDR3 comprises 18 residues. V trimming: 6 bases; J trimming: 4 bases; junction bases outside the gene matches: 12. For the CDR3, the DNA is TGTGCCAGCAGGCGAACCCGGGACAGGGGGCTCGGTAATGAAAAACTGTTTTTT. It yields the protein CASRRTRDRGLGNEKLFF.

The chain couples TRBV11-2 to TRBJ2-7; the match to TRBD1 covers 7 bases. Trimming cost V 1 base and J 3 bases; bases outside gene matches: 6. In germline, CDR1 is SGHAT, CDR2 FQNNGV. This CDR3 has 15 residues. DNA of the CDR3: TGTGCCAGCAGCTTAGGCCGGGACAGTATCTACGAGCAGTACTTC. It specifies CASSLGRDSIYEQYF.

The CDR3 sequence: CSVGDRANYGYTF. CDR3 DNA: TGCAGCGTTGGGGACAGAGCTAACTATGGCTACACCTTC. The rearrangement links TRBV29-1 to TRBJ1-2, with TRBD1 matching 7 bases. The CDR3 totals 13 residues. Germline lookup yields CDR1 SQVTM and CDR2 ANQGSEA. V trimming: 4 bases; J trimming: 0 bases; junction bases outside the gene matches: 2. The whole variable domain, filled in from reference TRBV29-1 and TRBJ1-2, reads SAVISQKPSRDICQRGTSLTIQCQVDSQVTMMFWYRQQPGQSLTLIATANQGSEATYESGFVIDKFPISRPNLTFSTLTVSNMSPEDSSIYLCSVGDRANYGYTFGSGTRLTVV.

The chain carries TRBV30 and TRBJ1-2; D is perhaps TRBD1 (5 bases). Germline V gene data show CDR1 as GTSNPN and CDR2 as SVGIG (reference sequence). With 2 bases removed from V and 7 bases from J, the gap between germline ends came to 17 bases. CDR3 length: 14 residues. The CDR3: CAWSQDAQGGGYTF. CDR3 nucleotides: TGTGCCTGGAGTCAAGATGCCCAGGGTGGTGGCTACACCTTC.

This clone has just a few counts. The gene calls are TRBV9 and TRBJ1-2, with D perhaps TRBD1 (5 bases). The CDR3 sequence is 13 residues long. Trimming left V 0 bases short and J 7 bases short, with 10 bases between. CDR1 is SGDLS and CDR2 is YYNGEE in the germline V gene. The chain's CDR3 is CASSVGRAGGYTF. The DNA of the CDR3 is TGTGCCAGCAGCGTAGGCAGGGCAGGTGGCTACACCTTC.

J is TRBJ1-5 and V is TRBV30; 8 bases agree with TRBD1. The germline V gene encodes CDR1 GTSNPN and CDR2 SVGIG (reference sequence). The CDR3 is 14 amino acids. J was trimmed by 7 bases and V by 4 bases; bases with no gene match: 9. CDR3 coding DNA: TGTGCCTGGACCCGGACAGGGCGAGAACAGCCCCAGCATTTT. Its translation is CAWTRTGREQPQHF.

V usage is TRBV2 and J usage is TRBJ1-2; TRBD1 is a possible D gene (6 bases). The V gene's germline CDR1 is SNHLY and CDR2 FYNNEI. This CDR3 contains 15 residues. With 6 bases removed from V and 2 bases from J, the gap between germline ends came to 16 bases. The CDR3 loop is CASRETGPGNYGYTF. Here the CDR3 DNA reads TGTGCCAGCAGAGAGACAGGCCCTGGGAACTATGGCTACACCTTC.